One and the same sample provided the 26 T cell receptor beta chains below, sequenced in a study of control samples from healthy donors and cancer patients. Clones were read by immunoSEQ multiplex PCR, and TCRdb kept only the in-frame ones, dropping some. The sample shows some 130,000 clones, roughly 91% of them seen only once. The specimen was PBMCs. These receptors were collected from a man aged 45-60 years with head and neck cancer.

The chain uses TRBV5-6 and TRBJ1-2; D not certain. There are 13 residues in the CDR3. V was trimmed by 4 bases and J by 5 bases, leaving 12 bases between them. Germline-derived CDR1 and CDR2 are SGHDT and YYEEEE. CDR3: CASSISLEYGYTF. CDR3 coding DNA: TGTGCCAGCAGCATATCACTGGAATATGGCTACACCTTC.

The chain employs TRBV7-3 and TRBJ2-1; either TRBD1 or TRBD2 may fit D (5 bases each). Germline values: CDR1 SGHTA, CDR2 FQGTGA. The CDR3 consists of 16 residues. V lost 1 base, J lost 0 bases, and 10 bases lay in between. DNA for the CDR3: TGTGCCAGCAGCTTAAGTGGGGGATTCTCCTACAATGAGCAGTTCTTC. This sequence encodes CASSLSGGFSYNEQFF.

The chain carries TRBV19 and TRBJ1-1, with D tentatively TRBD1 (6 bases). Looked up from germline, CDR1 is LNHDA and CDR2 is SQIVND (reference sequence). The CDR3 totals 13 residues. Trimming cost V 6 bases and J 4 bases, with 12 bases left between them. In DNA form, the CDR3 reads TGTGCCAGTAGCTGGGGGCTTGGCACTGAAGCTTTCTTT. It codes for CASSWGLGTEAFF. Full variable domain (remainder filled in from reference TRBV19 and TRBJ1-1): DGGITQSPKYLFRKEGQNVTLSCEQNLNHDAMYWYRQDPGQGLRLIYYSQIVNDFQKGDIAEGYSVSREKKESFPLTVTSAQKNPTAFYLCASSWGLGTEAFFGQGTRLTVV.

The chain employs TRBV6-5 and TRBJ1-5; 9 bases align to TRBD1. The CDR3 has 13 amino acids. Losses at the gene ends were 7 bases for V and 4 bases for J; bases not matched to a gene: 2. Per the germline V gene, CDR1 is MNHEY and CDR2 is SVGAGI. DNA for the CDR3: TGTGCCAGCAACGGACAGGGGAATCAGCCCCAGCATTTT. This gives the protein CASNGQGNQPQHF.

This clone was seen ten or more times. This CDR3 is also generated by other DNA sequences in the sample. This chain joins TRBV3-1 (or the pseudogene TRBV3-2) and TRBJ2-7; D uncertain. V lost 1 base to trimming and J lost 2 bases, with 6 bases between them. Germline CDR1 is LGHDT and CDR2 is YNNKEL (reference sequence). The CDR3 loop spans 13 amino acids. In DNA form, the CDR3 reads TGTGCCAGCAGCCAAGGACCCGCCTACGAGCAGTACTTC. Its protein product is CASSQGPAYEQYF.

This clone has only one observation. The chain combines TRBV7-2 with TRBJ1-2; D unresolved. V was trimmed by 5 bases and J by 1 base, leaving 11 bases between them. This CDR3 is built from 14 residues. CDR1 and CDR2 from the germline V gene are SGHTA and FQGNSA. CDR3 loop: CASSPRTLNYGYTF. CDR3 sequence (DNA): TGTGCCAGCAGCCCCCGGACGCTTAACTATGGCTACACCTTC.

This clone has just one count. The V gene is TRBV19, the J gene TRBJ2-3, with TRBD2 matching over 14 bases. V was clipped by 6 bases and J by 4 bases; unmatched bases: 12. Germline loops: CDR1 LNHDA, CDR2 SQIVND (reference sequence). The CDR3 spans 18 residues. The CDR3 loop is CASSPDKGTSGSADTQYF. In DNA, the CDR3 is TGTGCCAGTAGCCCGGATAAAGGGACTAGCGGGAGTGCAGATACGCAGTATTTT.

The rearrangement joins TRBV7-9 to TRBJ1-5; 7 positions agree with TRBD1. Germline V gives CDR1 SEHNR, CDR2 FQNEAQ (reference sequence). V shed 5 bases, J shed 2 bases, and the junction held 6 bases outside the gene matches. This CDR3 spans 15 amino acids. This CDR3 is CASSPQGVGNQPQHF. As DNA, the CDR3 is TGTGCCAGCAGCCCGCAGGGGGTCGGCAATCAGCCCCAGCATTTT.

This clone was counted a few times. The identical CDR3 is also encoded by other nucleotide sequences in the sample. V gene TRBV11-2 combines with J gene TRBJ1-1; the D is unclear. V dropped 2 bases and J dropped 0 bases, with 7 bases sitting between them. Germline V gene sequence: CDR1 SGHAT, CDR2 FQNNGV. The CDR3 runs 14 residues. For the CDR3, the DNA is TGTGCCAGCAGCTTAAACCGACTGAACACTGAAGCTTTCTTT. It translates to CASSLNRLNTEAFF.

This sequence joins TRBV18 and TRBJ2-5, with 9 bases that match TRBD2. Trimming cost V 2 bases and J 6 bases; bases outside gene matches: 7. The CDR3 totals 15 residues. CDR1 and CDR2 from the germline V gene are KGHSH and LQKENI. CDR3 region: CASSPATSGRKTQYF. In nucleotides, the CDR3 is TGTGCCAGCTCACCAGCGACTAGCGGTCGGAAGACCCAGTACTTC.

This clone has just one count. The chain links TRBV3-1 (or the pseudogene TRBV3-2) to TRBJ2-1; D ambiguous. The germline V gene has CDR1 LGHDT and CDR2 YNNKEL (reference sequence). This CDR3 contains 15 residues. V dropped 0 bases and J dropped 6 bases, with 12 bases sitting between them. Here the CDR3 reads CASSQEDYSRNEQFF. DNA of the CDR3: TGTGCCAGCAGCCAAGAGGATTACAGCCGCAATGAGCAGTTCTTC.

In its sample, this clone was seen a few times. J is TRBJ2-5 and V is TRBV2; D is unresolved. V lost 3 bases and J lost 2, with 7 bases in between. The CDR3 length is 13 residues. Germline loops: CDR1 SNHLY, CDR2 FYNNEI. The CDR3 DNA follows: TGTGCCAGCAGTGAGACAACGCAAGAGACCCAGTACTTC. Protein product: CASSETTQETQYF.

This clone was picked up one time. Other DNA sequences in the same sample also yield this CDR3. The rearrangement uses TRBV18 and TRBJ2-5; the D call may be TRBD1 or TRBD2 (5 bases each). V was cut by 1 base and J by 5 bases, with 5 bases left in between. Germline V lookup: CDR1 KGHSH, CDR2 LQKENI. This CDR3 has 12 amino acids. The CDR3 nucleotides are TGTGCCAGCTCACCACGGGGGGAGACCCAGTACTTC. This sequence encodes CASSPRGETQYF. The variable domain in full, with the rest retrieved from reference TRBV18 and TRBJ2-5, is NAGVMQNPRHLVRRRGQEARLRCSPMKGHSHVYWYRQLPEEGLKFMVYLQKENIIDESGMPKERFSAEFPKEGPSILRIQQVVRGDSAAYFCASSPRGETQYFGPGTRLLVL.

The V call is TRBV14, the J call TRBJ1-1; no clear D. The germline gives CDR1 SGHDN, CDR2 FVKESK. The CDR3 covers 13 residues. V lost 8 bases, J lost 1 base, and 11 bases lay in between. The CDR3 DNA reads TGTGCCAGCCCTACTCGACAGAACACTGAAGCTTTCTTT. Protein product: CASPTRQNTEAFF.

The CDR3 protein is CSASASGRTQETQYF. The CDR3 bases are TGCAGTGCTAGTGCTAGCGGGAGGACCCAAGAGACCCAGTACTTC. The rearrangement joins TRBV20-1 to TRBJ2-5; 11 positions match TRBD2. The CDR3 has 15 residues. CDR1 is DFQATT, CDR2 SNEGSKA, per germline (reference sequence). V gave up 3 bases and J gave up 1 base; unmatched junction bases: 4.

The CDR3 DNA sequence: TGCGCCAGCAGCCCCGTGGGGAGTGAAAAACTGTTTTTT. It translates to CASSPVGSEKLFF. This chain uses TRBV4-1 with TRBJ1-4; no definite D call. V was trimmed by 4 bases and J by 7 bases, leaving 10 bases between them. CDR1 and CDR2 from the germline V gene are MGHRA and YSYEKL. The length of the CDR3 is 13 residues.

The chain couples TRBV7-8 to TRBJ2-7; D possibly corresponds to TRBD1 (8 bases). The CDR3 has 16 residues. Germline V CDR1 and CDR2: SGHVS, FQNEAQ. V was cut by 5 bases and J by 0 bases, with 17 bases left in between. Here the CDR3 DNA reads TGTGCCAGCAGCCTACCAACAGGGGGGGTCTCCTACGAGCAGTACTTC. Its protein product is CASSLPTGGVSYEQYF.

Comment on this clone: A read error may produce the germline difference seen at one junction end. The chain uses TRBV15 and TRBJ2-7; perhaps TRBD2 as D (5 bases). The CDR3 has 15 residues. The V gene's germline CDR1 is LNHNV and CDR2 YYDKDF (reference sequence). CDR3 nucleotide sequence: TGTGCCACCAGCCCCTCCAGAGGAGGTTTAAAACTCCAGCACTTC. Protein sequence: CATSPSRGGLKLQHF.

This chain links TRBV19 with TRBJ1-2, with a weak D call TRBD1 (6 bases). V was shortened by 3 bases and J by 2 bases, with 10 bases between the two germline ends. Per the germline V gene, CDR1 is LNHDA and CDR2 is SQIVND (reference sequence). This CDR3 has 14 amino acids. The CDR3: CASSIGGKNYGYTF. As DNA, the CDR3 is TGTGCCAGTAGTATTGGGGGCAAAAACTATGGCTACACCTTC.

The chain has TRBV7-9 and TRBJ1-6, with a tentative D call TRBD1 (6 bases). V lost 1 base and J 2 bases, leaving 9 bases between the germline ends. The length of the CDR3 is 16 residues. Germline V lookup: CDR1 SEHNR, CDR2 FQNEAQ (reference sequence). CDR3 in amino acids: CASSLEQGTYNSPLHF. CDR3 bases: TGTGCCAGCAGCTTAGAACAGGGCACCTATAATTCACCCCTCCACTTT.

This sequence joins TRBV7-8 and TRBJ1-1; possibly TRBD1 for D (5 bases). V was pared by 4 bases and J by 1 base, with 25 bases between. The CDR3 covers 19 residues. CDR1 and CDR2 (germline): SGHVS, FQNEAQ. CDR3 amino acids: CASSSPLRGELMGNTEAFF. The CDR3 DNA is TGTGCCAGCAGCTCCCCGTTAAGAGGGGAGTTGATGGGGAACACTGAAGCTTTCTTT. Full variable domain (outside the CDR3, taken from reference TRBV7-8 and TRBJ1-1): GAGVSQSPRYKVAKRGQDVALRCDPISGHVSLFWYQQALGQGPEFLTYFQNEAQLDKSGLPSDRFFAERPEGSVSTLKIQRTQQEDSAVYLCASSSPLRGELMGNTEAFFGQGTRLTVV.

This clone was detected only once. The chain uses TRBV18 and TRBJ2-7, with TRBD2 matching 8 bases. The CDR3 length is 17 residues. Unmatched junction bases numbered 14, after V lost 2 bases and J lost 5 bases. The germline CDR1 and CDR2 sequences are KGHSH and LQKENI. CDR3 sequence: CASSPTQNLAGTDEQYF. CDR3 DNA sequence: TGTGCCAGCTCACCAACTCAGAATCTAGCGGGCACAGACGAGCAGTACTTC.

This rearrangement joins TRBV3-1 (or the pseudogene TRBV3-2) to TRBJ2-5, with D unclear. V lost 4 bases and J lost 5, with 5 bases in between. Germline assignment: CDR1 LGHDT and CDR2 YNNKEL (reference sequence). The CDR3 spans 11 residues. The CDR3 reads CASSLRETQYF. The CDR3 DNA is TGTGCCAGCAGCCTCCGGGAGACCCAGTACTTC.

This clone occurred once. CDR3 nucleotide sequence: TGTGCCAGCAGTTTCGGGCAGGGCTACGAGCAGTACTTC. Protein product: CASSFGQGYEQYF. The chain carries TRBV12-3 or TRBV12-4 and TRBJ2-7, with D possibly TRBD1 on 5 matching bases. V lost 3 bases, J lost 3 bases, and 9 bases lay in between. This CDR3 is 13 amino acids long.

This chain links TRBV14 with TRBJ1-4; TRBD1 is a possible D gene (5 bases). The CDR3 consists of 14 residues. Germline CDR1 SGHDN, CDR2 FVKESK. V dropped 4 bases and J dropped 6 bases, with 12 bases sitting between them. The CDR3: CASSLVGHDEKLFF. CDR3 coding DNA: TGTGCCAGCAGCCTTGTGGGGCATGATGAAAAACTGTTTTTT.

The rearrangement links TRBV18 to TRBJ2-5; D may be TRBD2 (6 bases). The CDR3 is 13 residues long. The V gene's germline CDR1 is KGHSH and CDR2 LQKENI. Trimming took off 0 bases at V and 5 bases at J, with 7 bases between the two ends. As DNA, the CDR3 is TGTGCCAGCTCACCACCGAGCGGGGAGACCCAGTACTTC. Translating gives CASSPPSGETQYF.